This passage covers 29 T cell receptor beta chains from one sample sequenced in a study of Graves' ophthalmopathy and Graves' hyperthyroidism. Amplified TCR beta CDR3 regions were obtained using RNA transcripts as template. Second-round multiplex PCR came after a first-round RT-PCR that employed HTBI primers. TCRdb used MiXCR to reprocess the multiplex PCR reads, holding one entry per CDR3 protein. Of 600,000 to 700,000 distinct CDR3 sequences listed, more than 40% were seen once; the top ten hold around 3.3%. Material for sequencing was peripheral blood. The receptors come from an adult man with Graves' ophthalmopathy.

In its sample, this clonotype was seen once. The V and J genes are TRBV20-1 and TRBJ2-3; TRBD1 might be the D (6 bases). The CDR3 sequence is 13 residues long. Germline V gives CDR1 DFQATT, CDR2 SNEGSKA (reference sequence). Between the trimmed V and J ends, which lost 6 bases and 3 bases, there was a span of 13 bases. This CDR3 reads CSALWDITDTQYF. CDR3 nucleotides: TGCAGTGCCCTTTGGGACATAACAGATACGCAGTATTTT.

As concerns this clonotype: The CDR3 does not end in the conserved phenylalanine or tryptophan, so this is likely a read error. This chain links TRBV20-1 with TRBJ1-5; D not resolved. V was trimmed by 5 bases and J by 4 bases, leaving 9 bases between them. The CDR3 has 12 residues. Germline values: CDR1 DFQATT, CDR2 SNEGSKA (reference sequence). The CDR3 region has the DNA TGCAGTGCTTCCCGGCGGAATCAGCCCCAGCATCTT. Protein sequence: CSASRRNQPQHL.

V gene TRBV7-8 combines with J gene TRBJ2-5, with TRBD2 identical over 8 bases. The CDR3 consists of 14 residues. The V gene end was trimmed by 5 bases and the J gene end by 9 bases; junction bases not matched to a gene: 11. Germline loops: CDR1 SGHVS, CDR2 FQNEAQ. CDR3 DNA: TGTGCCAGCAGCCATACTAGCGGTTCCGAGGCCCAGTACTTC. It is translated as CASSHTSGSEAQYF.

The chain joins TRBV7-2 to TRBJ2-7; D gene unclear. V was clipped by 1 base and J by 5 bases, with 15 bases between them. This CDR3 region has 15 residues. CDR1 is SGHTA and CDR2 is FQGNSA in the germline V gene. The DNA of the CDR3 is TGTGCCAGCAGCTTAGATCGAGCTAATGTGGACGAGCAGTACTTC. Translated, it gives CASSLDRANVDEQYF.

The gene calls are TRBV7-8 and TRBJ2-5; TRBD1 matches 9 bases. Germline V lookup: CDR1 SGHVS, CDR2 FQNEAQ. The CDR3 loop spans 14 amino acids. V gave up 5 bases and J gave up 9 bases; unmatched junction bases: 10. Here the CDR3 reads CASSPTHGTGPQYF. CDR3 in DNA: TGTGCCAGCAGCCCAACCCACGGGACAGGGCCCCAGTACTTC.

The chain couples TRBV25-1 to TRBJ1-1; D is possibly TRBD1 (6 bases). V shed 8 bases and J shed 6 bases, with 10 bases lying between them. Germline V gene sequence: CDR1 MGHDK, CDR2 SYGVNS. The CDR3 loop spans 11 amino acids. The CDR3 nucleotides are TGTGCCAGCCCAGGGGACGCTGAAGCTTTCTTT. This gives the protein CASPGDAEAFF.

On this clonotype itself: A much bigger clone sits one base away, suggesting this may be a read error. The CDR3 here is CASSSGQGGQETQHF. The CDR3 bases are TGTGCCAGCAGTTCCGGACAGGGCGGCCAAGAGACCCAGCACTTC. The chain joins TRBV7-9 to TRBJ2-5; 8 bases agree with TRBD1. This CDR3 region has 15 residues. The germline gives CDR1 SEHNR, CDR2 FQNEAQ (reference sequence).

This clonotype has at least ten counts. The CDR3 spells CASSLALGQGYEQYF. In nucleotides, the CDR3 is TGTGCCAGCAGCTTAGCCTTGGGACAGGGCTACGAGCAGTACTTC. This chain uses TRBV7-9 with TRBJ2-7; 9 positions match TRBD1. This CDR3 is built from 15 residues. V was clipped by 0 bases and J by 3 bases; unmatched bases: 3. Germline V gene data show CDR1 as SEHNR and CDR2 as FQNEAQ (reference sequence).

This clonotype has just a few counts. V usage is TRBV2 and J usage is TRBJ2-3, with 10 bases that match TRBD2. Trimming at V came to 2 bases and at J to 5 bases, leaving 10 bases not matched to a gene. Germline V gene sequence: CDR1 SNHLY, CDR2 FYNNEI. There are 17 residues in the CDR3. The CDR3 DNA reads as TGTGCCAGCAGTGAAAGGTGGAGCGGGAGGGACGTAGATACGCAGTATTTT. It specifies CASSERWSGRDVDTQYF.

About this clonotype: This sequence may be a read error, since a much larger clone differs from it by one base. V is TRBV19 and J is TRBJ2-5; D is possibly TRBD1 (6 bases). The CDR3 sequence is 14 residues long. Trimming removed 9 bases from V and 3 bases from J, with 17 bases in between. In germline, CDR1 is LNHDA, CDR2 SQIVND (reference sequence). The CDR3 nucleotides are TGTGCCAGCAGCCCTAGCCGGACAGAAGAGACCCAGTACTTC. Residues: CASSPSRTEETQYF.

The chain couples TRBV7-8 to TRBJ2-7; D call uncertain. The germline V gene has CDR1 SGHVS and CDR2 FQNEAQ. The CDR3 is made up of 13 amino acids. V was shortened by 11 bases and J by 0 bases, with 14 bases between the two germline ends. CDR3 nucleotides: TGTGCCTGGAGTGTAGACAACTCCTACGAGCAGTACTTC. Amino acids: CAWSVDNSYEQYF.

The chain couples TRBV15 to TRBJ2-1; 12 bases line up with TRBD2. Trimming at V came to 1 base and at J to 6 bases, leaving 7 bases not matched to a gene. Germline V CDR1 and CDR2: LNHNV, YYDKDF (reference sequence). This CDR3 comprises 17 residues. The CDR3 loop is CATSRGRLAGDFNEQFF. The CDR3 nucleotides read TGTGCCACCAGCAGAGGGAGACTAGCGGGGGACTTCAATGAGCAGTTCTTC.

Only a few counts were recorded for this clonotype. This chain links TRBV9 with TRBJ2-7, with 10 bases that match TRBD1. The CDR3 contains 15 residues. Trimming took 3 bases from V and 3 from J; bases not matched to a gene: 6. The V gene's germline CDR1 is SGDLS and CDR2 YYNGEE. CDR3 sequence reads: CASSGGTGENYEQYF. CDR3 nucleotides: TGTGCCAGCAGCGGGGGGACAGGGGAAAACTACGAGCAGTACTTC.

The sample holds one count of this clonotype. The J gene is TRBJ2-3, the V gene TRBV7-9, with 8 bases lining up with TRBD2. CDR1 and CDR2 (germline): SEHNR, FQNEAQ (reference sequence). V shed 4 bases and J 4 bases; nucleotides not matched to a gene: 7. The CDR3 extends over 15 amino acids. CDR3 sequence: CASSSYGGAADTQYF. The CDR3 nucleotides read TGTGCCAGCAGCTCCTACGGGGGGGCCGCAGATACGCAGTATTTT.

The chain is built from TRBV15 and TRBJ1-2, with D perhaps TRBD1 (6 bases). CDR3 length equals 16 residues. V shed 11 bases and J shed 2 bases, with 24 bases lying between them. CDR1 is LNHNV, CDR2 YYDKDF, per germline (reference sequence). CDR3 sequence reads: CASTRGHPGTNYGYTF. In DNA form, the CDR3 reads TGTGCCTCCACCCGGGGGCACCCTGGGACAAACTATGGCTACACCTTC. Full variable domain (missing parts from reference TRBV15 and TRBJ1-2): DAMVIQNPRYQVTQFGKPVTLSCSQTLNHNVMYWYQQKSSQAPKLLFHYYDKDFNNEADTPDNFQSRRPNTSFCFLDIRSPGLGDTAMYLCASTRGHPGTNYGYTFGSGTRLTVV.

The J gene is TRBJ1-4, the V gene TRBV6-5, with D unresolved. The CDR3 covers 18 residues. The germline V gene encodes CDR1 MNHEY and CDR2 SVGAGI. V was cut by 1 base and J by 2 bases, with 17 bases left in between. CDR3 DNA: TGTGCCAGCAGTTACTTGTTAGGAATCACTAGGACTAATGAAAAACTGTTTTTT. Translation: CASSYLLGITRTNEKLFF.

V gene TRBV29-1 combines with J gene TRBJ2-5, with 9 bases aligning to TRBD1. The CDR3 length is 14 residues. The trim removed 1 base at V and 5 bases at J, leaving 5 bases unmatched. Per germline, CDR1 SQVTM and CDR2 ANQGSEA. CDR3 bases: TGCAGCGTTGAAGGGACAGGGGTATTGGAGACCCAGTACTTC. Amino acid sequence: CSVEGTGVLETQYF. The complete variable domain, with remaining parts taken from reference TRBV29-1 and TRBJ2-5, reads SAVISQKPSRDICQRGTSLTIQCQVDSQVTMMFWYRQQPGQSLTLIATANQGSEATYESGFVIDKFPISRPNLTFSTLTVSNMSPEDSSIYLCSVEGTGVLETQYFGPGTRLLVL.

This clonotype occurred many times. The chain is built from TRBV29-1 and TRBJ1-1; no clear D. Trimming pared 3 bases from V and 0 bases from J, leaving 11 bases between. The germline gives CDR1 SQVTM, CDR2 ANQGSEA. The CDR3 runs 14 residues. The CDR3 nucleotides read TGCAGCGTTGAGCCCTTGGGAATGAACACTGAAGCTTTCTTT. Amino acids: CSVEPLGMNTEAFF.

V gene TRBV3-1 combines with J gene TRBJ1-2, with D possibly TRBD1 on 5 matching bases. CDR3 length: 13 residues. V gave up 4 bases and J gave up 8 bases, with 14 bases separating them. Looked up from germline, CDR1 is LGHDT and CDR2 is YNNKEL (reference sequence). CDR3 protein: CASSLGAGSGYTF. The CDR3, as DNA: TGTGCCAGCAGCCTTGGGGCAGGCTCAGGCTACACCTTC.

This clonotype showed up many times. The rearrangement links TRBV12-3 or TRBV12-4 to TRBJ2-7, with 8 bases lining up with TRBD1. The V segment lost 5 bases and the J segment 4 bases; nucleotides outside the gene matches: 13. This CDR3 is built from 16 residues. The CDR3 here is CASSAPPGQAVYEQYF. The CDR3 bases are TGTGCCAGCAGTGCGCCCCCGGGACAGGCTGTATACGAGCAGTACTTC.

This clonotype was picked up a small number of times. This rearrangement joins TRBV19 to TRBJ2-7; the match to TRBD1 covers 7 bases. Germline CDR1 and CDR2: LNHDA and SQIVND (reference sequence). The CDR3 has 18 amino acids. The J segment lost 5 bases and the V segment lost 9 bases, leaving 25 bases of the junction unmatched. The DNA of the CDR3 is TGTGCCAGCAGCCAAGGGGGCCTAGCCCCGGTCGCGGAGAACGAGCAGTACTTC. Residues: CASSQGGLAPVAENEQYF.

This clonotype was found a few times. A junction end diverges from the germline sequence, so it may reflect a read error. V is TRBV25-1 and J is TRBJ1-2; D call uncertain. This CDR3 is 8 amino acids long. CDR1 and CDR2 (germline): MGHDK, SYGVNS. CDR3 in DNA: TGTGCCAGCAGTGGCTGGGGCTTC. Amino acids: CASSGWGF.

This clonotype was seen at least ten times. The chain is built from TRBV24-1 and TRBJ1-4; D not resolved. V lost 7 bases, J lost 4 bases, and 9 bases lay in between. Germline CDR1 KGHDR, CDR2 SFDVKD. The CDR3 loop spans 13 amino acids. CDR3 amino acids: CATSAADNEKLFF. The CDR3 bases are TGTGCCACCAGCGCGGCCGATAATGAAAAACTGTTTTTT.

This clonotype occurred a few times. The rearrangement links TRBV20-1 to TRBJ1-3, with 9 positions matching TRBD1. The CDR3 has 17 residues. The germline V gene has CDR1 DFQATT and CDR2 SNEGSKA (reference sequence). The V and J ends lost 1 base and 0 bases, in that order; junction bases with no gene match: 7. This CDR3 is CSARGFGQGSSGNTIYF. CDR3 nucleotide sequence: TGCAGTGCTAGAGGATTCGGACAGGGGTCCTCTGGAAACACCATATATTTT.

This clonotype occurred many times. The chain joins TRBV25-1 to TRBJ2-5; 8 nucleotides agree with TRBD1. The CDR3 spans 16 residues. Germline assignment: CDR1 MGHDK and CDR2 SYGVNS. The trim removed 4 bases at V and 5 bases at J, leaving 12 bases unmatched. The CDR3: CASSARTGKRMETQYF. In DNA, the CDR3 is TGTGCCAGCAGTGCCCGGACAGGGAAGAGGATGGAGACCCAGTACTTC.

The chain combines TRBV7-9 with TRBJ2-2; the D gene is possibly TRBD2 (6 bases). CDR3 size: 16 residues. The germline V gene has CDR1 SEHNR and CDR2 FQNEAQ (reference sequence). Trimming took 5 bases from V and 4 from J, leaving 17 bases between them. The CDR3 here is CASSQDGSGSTGELFF. The CDR3 DNA reads TGTGCCAGCAGCCAAGACGGTTCCGGGAGCACCGGGGAGCTGTTTTTT.

The chain has TRBV7-9 and TRBJ1-1; tentatively, D is TRBD1 (6 bases). The CDR3 covers 15 residues. Trimming pared 5 bases from V and 4 bases from J, leaving 17 bases between. The V gene's germline CDR1 is SEHNR and CDR2 FQNEAQ (reference sequence). For the CDR3, the DNA is TGTGCCAGCAGCCTAAAGGGAGGGGGACGCACTGAAGCTTTCTTT. Protein sequence: CASSLKGGGRTEAFF.

This clonotype was counted many times. The rearrangement uses TRBV9 and TRBJ1-2; D call uncertain. CDR1 SGDLS and CDR2 YYNGEE come from the germline V gene. The CDR3 loop spans 15 amino acids. The ends were cut back, 3 bases at V and 3 bases at J, with 15 bases in the middle. The CDR3 DNA reads as TGTGCCAGCAGCGATTCGCCCGGTCGCGACTATGGCTACACCTTC. This sequence encodes CASSDSPGRDYGYTF.

This clonotype was detected ten times or more. This chain connects TRBV19 to TRBJ1-3; no firm D call. Per germline, CDR1 LNHDA and CDR2 SQIVND (reference sequence). The CDR3 runs 14 residues. V shed 7 bases and J shed 0 bases, with 10 bases lying between them. CDR3 nucleotide sequence: TGTGCCAGTACCGCGCTACACTCTGGAAACACCATATATTTT. Amino acids: CASTALHSGNTIYF.